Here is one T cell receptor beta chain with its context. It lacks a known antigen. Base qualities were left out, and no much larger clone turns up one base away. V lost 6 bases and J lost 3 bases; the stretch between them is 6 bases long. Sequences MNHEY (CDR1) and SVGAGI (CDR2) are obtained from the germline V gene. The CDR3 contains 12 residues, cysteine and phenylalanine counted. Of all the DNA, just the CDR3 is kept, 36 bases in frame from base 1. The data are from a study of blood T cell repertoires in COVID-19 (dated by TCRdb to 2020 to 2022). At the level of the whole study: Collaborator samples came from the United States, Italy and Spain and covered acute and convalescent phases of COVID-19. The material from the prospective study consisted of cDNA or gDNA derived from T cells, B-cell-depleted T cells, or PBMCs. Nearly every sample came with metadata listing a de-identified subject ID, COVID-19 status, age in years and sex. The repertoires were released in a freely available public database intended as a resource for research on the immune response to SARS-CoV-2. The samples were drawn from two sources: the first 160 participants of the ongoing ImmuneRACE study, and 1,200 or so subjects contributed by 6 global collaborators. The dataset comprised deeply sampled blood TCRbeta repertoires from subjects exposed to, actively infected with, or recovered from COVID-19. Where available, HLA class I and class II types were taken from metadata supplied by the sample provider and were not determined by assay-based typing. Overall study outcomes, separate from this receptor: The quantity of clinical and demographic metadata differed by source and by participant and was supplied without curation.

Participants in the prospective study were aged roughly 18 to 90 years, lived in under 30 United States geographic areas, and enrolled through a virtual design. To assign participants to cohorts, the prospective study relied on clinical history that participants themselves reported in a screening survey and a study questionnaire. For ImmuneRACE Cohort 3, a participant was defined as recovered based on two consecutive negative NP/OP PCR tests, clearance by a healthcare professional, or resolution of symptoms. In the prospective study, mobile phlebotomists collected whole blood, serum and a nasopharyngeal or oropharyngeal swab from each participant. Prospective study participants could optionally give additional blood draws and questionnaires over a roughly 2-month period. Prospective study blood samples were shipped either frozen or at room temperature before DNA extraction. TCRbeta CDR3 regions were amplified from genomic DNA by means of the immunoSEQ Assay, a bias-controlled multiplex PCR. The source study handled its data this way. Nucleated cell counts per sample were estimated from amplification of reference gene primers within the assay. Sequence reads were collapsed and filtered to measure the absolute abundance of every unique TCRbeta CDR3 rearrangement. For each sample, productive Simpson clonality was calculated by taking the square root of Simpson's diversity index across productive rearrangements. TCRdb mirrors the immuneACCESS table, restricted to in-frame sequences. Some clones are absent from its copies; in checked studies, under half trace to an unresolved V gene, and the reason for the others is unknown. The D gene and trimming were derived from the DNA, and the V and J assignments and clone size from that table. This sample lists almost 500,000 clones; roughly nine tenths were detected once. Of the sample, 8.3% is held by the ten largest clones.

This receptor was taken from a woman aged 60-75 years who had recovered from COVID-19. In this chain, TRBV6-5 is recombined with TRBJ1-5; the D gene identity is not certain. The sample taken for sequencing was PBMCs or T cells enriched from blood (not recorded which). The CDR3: CASSLDNQPQHF. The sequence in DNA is TGTGCCAGCAGCCTAGACAATCAGCCCCAGCATTTT.